The 18 T cell receptor beta chains presented below share a single source sample, sequenced in a study of PD-L1 blockade in urothelial cancer. Sequencing was performed with immunoSEQ multiplex PCR; in TCRdb, only in-frame clones are kept and a portion is missing. The profile shows around 70,000 clones, 84% of them singletons. Specified time point: pretreatment peripheral blood. The material sequenced was PBMCs, taken around atezolizumab (anti-PD-L1) treatment. The source of these receptors is a woman in her 70s with urothelial cancer.

The chain combines TRBV5-1 with TRBJ1-5; 9 bases are a match to TRBD1. The CDR3 loop spans 16 amino acids. J lost 0 bases, V lost 4 bases, and 5 bases had no gene match. Germline V CDR1 and CDR2: SGHRS, YFSETQ. The CDR3 region has the DNA TGCGCCAGCAGCCCCGGACAGGGGATTAGCAATCAGCCCCAGCATTTT. This translates into CASSPGQGISNQPQHF.

The chain couples TRBV5-1 to TRBJ2-6; no clear D. The CDR3 is made up of 15 amino acids. Trimming took off 3 bases at V and 0 bases at J, with 7 bases between the two ends. Germline assignment: CDR1 SGHRS and CDR2 YFSETQ. The CDR3, as DNA: TGCGCCAGCAGCTCAGGCCCCTCTGGGGCCAACGTCCTGACTTTC. This translates into CASSSGPSGANVLTF.

This clone was counted once. The chain recombines TRBV29-1 with TRBJ2-7, with 7 bases that match TRBD1. CDR3 length: 16 residues. Trimming cost V 7 bases and J 0 bases; bases outside gene matches: 15. Per germline, CDR1 SQVTM and CDR2 ANQGSEA. The DNA for the CDR3 is TGCAGCGCCCTATTATTTATGACAGGGATCTCCTACGAGCAGTACTTC. Protein: CSALLFMTGISYEQYF.

This clone was seen a few times. The rearrangement links TRBV6-1 to TRBJ2-7; D possibly corresponds to TRBD2 (5 bases). Germline-derived CDR1 and CDR2 are MNHNS and SASEGT. The CDR3 spans 12 residues. Trimming removed 4 bases at V and 3 bases at J, with 7 bases between. CDR3 in amino acids: CASSAGVYEQYF. The CDR3 DNA is TGTGCCAGCAGTGCCGGGGTCTACGAGCAGTACTTC.

V is TRBV30 and J is TRBJ2-1; D is possibly TRBD2 (5 bases). Germline loops: CDR1 GTSNPN, CDR2 SVGIG (reference sequence). This CDR3 region has 14 residues. V dropped 2 bases and J dropped 2 bases, with 10 bases sitting between them. The CDR3 DNA reads TGTGCCTGGAGTATGACGGGGACCTACAATGAGCAGTTCTTC. Protein: CAWSMTGTYNEQFF. Together with reference TRBV30 and TRBJ2-1, the CDR3 gives the full variable domain: SQTIHQWPATLVQPVGSPLSLECTVEGTSNPNLYWYRQAAGRGLQLLFYSVGIGQISSEVPQNLSASRPQDRQFILSSKKLLLSDSGFYLCAWSMTGTYNEQFFGPGTRLTVL.

This CDR3 reads CAWSPGTGVPNEQYF. The CDR3 nucleotides are TGTGCCTGGAGTCCCGGGACAGGGGTCCCTAACGAGCAGTACTTC. V is TRBV30 and J is TRBJ2-7, with 10 bases lining up with TRBD1. The J segment lost 5 bases and the V segment lost 2 bases, leaving 9 bases of the junction unmatched. Germline assignment: CDR1 GTSNPN and CDR2 SVGIG (reference sequence). There are 15 residues in the CDR3.

The rearrangement joins TRBV28 to TRBJ2-1; 8 nucleotides line up with TRBD2. Germline V CDR1 and CDR2: MDHEN, SYDVKM. V dropped 1 base and J dropped 6; count of bases not matched to a gene: 5. The CDR3 sequence is 15 residues long. The CDR3 DNA reads TGTGCCAGCAGTTTATCCCGGGGGGGATTCAATGAGCAGTTCTTC. Its translation is CASSLSRGGFNEQFF.

The J gene is TRBJ2-1, the V gene TRBV6-1; 7 bases are a match to TRBD2. This CDR3 has 14 residues. Germline V gene data show CDR1 as MNHNS and CDR2 as SASEGT. With 4 bases clipped from V and 10 bases from J, the junction kept 10 bases outside the gene matches. CDR3: CASSGATSVGEQFF. The CDR3 DNA is TGTGCCAGCAGTGGAGCTACTAGCGTTGGAGAGCAGTTCTTC.

The chain uses TRBV7-2 and TRBJ1-2, with a possible D match to TRBD1 (6 bases). The CDR3 contains 14 residues. V was shortened by 2 bases and J by 8 bases, with 15 bases between the two germline ends. CDR1 and CDR2 from the germline V gene are SGHTA and FQGNSA. The CDR3 DNA reads TGTGCCAGCAGCTTATCCAGGGGATTGAGCGGCTACACCTTC. Protein product: CASSLSRGLSGYTF.

The chain carries TRBV9 and TRBJ1-1; TRBD1 aligns across 7 bases. Trimming took 4 bases from V and 5 from J; bases not matched to a gene: 5. CDR1 and CDR2 (germline): SGDLS, YYNGEE. The CDR3 runs 13 residues. CDR3 DNA: TGTGCCAGCAGCCAGACAGGGAGGACTGAAGCTTTCTTT. This sequence encodes CASSQTGRTEAFF.

The rearrangement joins TRBV30 to TRBJ1-2, with D possibly matching TRBD1 (5 bases). The CDR3 spans 13 residues. Trimming pared 1 base from V and 0 bases from J, leaving 6 bases between. Germline values: CDR1 GTSNPN, CDR2 SVGIG (reference sequence). The CDR3 DNA sequence: TGTGCCTGGAGTGAGGGGTCTAACTATGGCTACACCTTC. Its protein product is CAWSEGSNYGYTF.

This clone was recorded a few times. V and J are TRBV6-1 and TRBJ2-3, with 12 positions matching TRBD2. The CDR3 has 14 amino acids. Germline CDR1 and CDR2: MNHNS and SASEGT. Unmatched junction bases numbered 6, after V lost 11 bases and J lost 3 bases. CDR3 sequence: CAGSGTSGTDTQYF. CDR3 nucleotide sequence: TGTGCCGGATCCGGGACTAGCGGGACAGATACGCAGTATTTT.

The rearrangement uses TRBV6-5 and TRBJ1-4; D uncertain. The germline V gene has CDR1 MNHEY and CDR2 SVGAGI. V was shortened by 4 bases and J by 10 bases, with 13 bases between the two germline ends. The CDR3 loop spans 13 amino acids. This CDR3 reads CASSWEGNAKLFF. CDR3 DNA: TGTGCCAGCAGTTGGGAGGGTAACGCAAAACTGTTTTTT.

The V call is TRBV19, the J call TRBJ1-5; 8 bases line up with TRBD1. Germline-derived CDR1 and CDR2 are LNHDA and SQIVND (reference sequence). Trimming cost V 0 bases and J 9 bases; bases outside gene matches: 7. CDR3 length: 15 amino acids. The CDR3 DNA reads TGTGCCAGTAGTATAGAGAGGACAGGGTTTTGGCCCCAGCATTTT. Amino acids: CASSIERTGFWPQHF.

This rearrangement joins TRBV9 to TRBJ1-6; D unclear. The CDR3 is made up of 13 amino acids. Germline assignment: CDR1 SGDLS and CDR2 YYNGEE. V was clipped by 1 base and J by 11 bases, with 10 bases between them. The CDR3 protein is CASSVTRVPPLHF. The CDR3 DNA follows: TGTGCCAGCAGCGTAACTAGAGTCCCACCCCTCCACTTT.

This chain links TRBV5-1 with TRBJ2-7; 9 nucleotides match TRBD2. CDR3 length equals 16 residues. Per germline, CDR1 SGHRS and CDR2 YFSETQ. Trimming took 0 bases from V and 3 from J; bases not matched to a gene: 7. CDR3 bases: TGCGCCAGCAGCTTGGTAGGACTAGCGCTGAACTACGAGCAGTACTTC. As protein: CASSLVGLALNYEQYF.

This clone came up a few times. The same CDR3 can be traced to other DNA sequences in this sample. V gene TRBV18 combines with J gene TRBJ2-5; weak D call: TRBD2 (6 bases). V shed 0 bases and J shed 5 bases, with 13 bases lying between them. This CDR3 is built from 15 residues. CDR1 KGHSH and CDR2 LQKENI come from the germline V gene. The CDR3 bases are TGTGCCAGCTCACCACCAGGAGGGGTCCTTGAGACCCAGTACTTC. Encoded protein: CASSPPGGVLETQYF.

The chain joins TRBV13 to TRBJ2-1, with 8 bases identical to TRBD2. The length of the CDR3 is 16 residues. J was trimmed by 10 bases and V by 4 bases; bases with no gene match: 15. CDR1 and CDR2 from the germline V gene are PRHDT and FYEKMQ (reference sequence). This CDR3 reads CASSSSGSRSSGEQFF. The CDR3 nucleotides read TGTGCCAGCAGCTCCAGCGGGAGTCGGTCGTCTGGCGAGCAGTTCTTC.